The clone carrying this TCR beta chain was counted a single time. Its antigen is undetermined. This specimen comes from a study of T cell responses to AZD1222 COVID-19 vaccine. Study in general: Recipients boosted at about 4 weeks or about 12 weeks are pooled.

Overall study findings and caveats: Unmutated variant regions reportedly attract nearly half of all spike-specific TCRs. Repertoire sampling occurred only after the peak T cell response. At baseline, just 5 or 6 AZD1222 recipients tested seropositive.

Here immunoSEQ multiplex PCR was the method, and the copy in TCRdb shows in-frame clones only, minus some. The profile shows 95,000 to 150,000 clones, over 75% of them singletons. The sample was peripheral blood, taken on day 0 of AZD1222 vaccination. The TCR originated in an adult in good health.

The CDR3 DNA is TGTGCCAGCAGTTGGACAGACTATGGCTACACCTTC. This gives the protein CASSWTDYGYTF. The rearrangement links TRBV12-3 or TRBV12-4 to TRBJ1-2; TRBD1 might be the D (6 bases). The length of the CDR3 is 12 residues. Trimming removed 4 bases at V and 3 bases at J, with 6 bases between.